This TCR beta chain originates from a study of post-analysis software for immune sequencing data. Study-wide context: The disease courses covered relapsing-remitting, secondary progressive and progressive-relapsing multiple sclerosis. Points from the study as a whole: In multiple sclerosis, normalized Chao1 diversity was significantly below that of controls. When the samples were clustered directly with F measure, those that had been prepared in the same batch showed strong co-clustering. Five TRBV segments, TRBV5-6, TRBV5-1 and TRBV20-1 among them, were found more frequent in patients than controls.

With 2 bases removed from V and 7 bases from J, the gap between germline ends came to 17 bases. The germline CDR1 and CDR2 sequences are MNHEY and SMNVEV (reference sequence). This CDR3 region has 15 residues. With respect to this clonotype: The antigen is undetermined.

Every TCR beta cDNA library bore unique molecular identifiers. T cells numbering roughly 0.9 to 11 million gave rise to some 520,000 cDNA molecules. From the PCR reads, TCRdb called clonotypes with MiXCR, one entry per CDR3 protein. The sample comprises roughly 650,000 distinct CDR3 sequences, 55% to 60% of which are singletons, and about 11% rests with the top ten. The chain links TRBV27 to TRBJ1-2, with D tentatively TRBD1 (5 bases). Input material: blood. This TCR derives from a girl aged 2 to 9 with multiple sclerosis. The CDR3 here is CASSLISGSHFGYTF. The CDR3 DNA reads TGTGCCAGCAGTTTAATATCAGGGTCCCATTTTGGCTACACCTTC.